The clone carrying this TCR beta chain appeared a few times. This sample is part of a study of blood T cells in healthy people across ages. The CDR3 is made up of 14 amino acids. Trimming left V 1 base short and J 6 bases short, with 15 bases between. Looked up from germline, CDR1 is DFQATT and CDR2 is SNEGSKA (reference sequence). PCR was performed a second time for roughly 6 to 12 cycles using a sample-barcoded 5' primer and a J-beta primer mix. TCRdb analysed the 5' RACE reads with MiXCR anew, one entry per CDR3 protein. The sample includes 900,000 to 950,000 distinct CDR3 sequences, 25% to 35% of them seen just once. The same data also went into a second study, on T cells of mothers and their children. That paper notes: For related and unrelated pairs alike, thymic selection shapes TCR recombination output similarly.

The V call is TRBV20-1, the J call TRBJ1-1; the D is unclear. The sequencing sample was made of blood. This receptor was taken from a woman aged 40 to 50 in good health. CDR3 coding DNA: TGCAGTGCTAGAGCGGCTGGTTATGAGGCTGAAGCTTTCTTT. It is translated as CSARAAGYEAEAFF.